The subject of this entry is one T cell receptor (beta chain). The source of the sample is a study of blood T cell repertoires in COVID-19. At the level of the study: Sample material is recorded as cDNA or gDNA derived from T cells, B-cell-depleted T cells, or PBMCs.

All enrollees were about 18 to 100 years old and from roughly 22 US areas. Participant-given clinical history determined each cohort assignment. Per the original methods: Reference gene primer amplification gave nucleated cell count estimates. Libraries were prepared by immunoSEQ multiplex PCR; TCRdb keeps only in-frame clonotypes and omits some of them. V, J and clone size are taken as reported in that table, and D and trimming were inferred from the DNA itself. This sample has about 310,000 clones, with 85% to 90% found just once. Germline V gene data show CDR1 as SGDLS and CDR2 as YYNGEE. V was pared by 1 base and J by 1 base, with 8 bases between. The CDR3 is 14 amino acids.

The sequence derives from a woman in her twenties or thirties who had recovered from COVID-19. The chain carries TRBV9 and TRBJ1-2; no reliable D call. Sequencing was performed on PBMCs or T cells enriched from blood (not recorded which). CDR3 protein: CASSVFGSNYGYTF. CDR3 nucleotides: TGTGCCAGCAGCGTATTTGGCAGTAACTATGGCTACACCTTC.